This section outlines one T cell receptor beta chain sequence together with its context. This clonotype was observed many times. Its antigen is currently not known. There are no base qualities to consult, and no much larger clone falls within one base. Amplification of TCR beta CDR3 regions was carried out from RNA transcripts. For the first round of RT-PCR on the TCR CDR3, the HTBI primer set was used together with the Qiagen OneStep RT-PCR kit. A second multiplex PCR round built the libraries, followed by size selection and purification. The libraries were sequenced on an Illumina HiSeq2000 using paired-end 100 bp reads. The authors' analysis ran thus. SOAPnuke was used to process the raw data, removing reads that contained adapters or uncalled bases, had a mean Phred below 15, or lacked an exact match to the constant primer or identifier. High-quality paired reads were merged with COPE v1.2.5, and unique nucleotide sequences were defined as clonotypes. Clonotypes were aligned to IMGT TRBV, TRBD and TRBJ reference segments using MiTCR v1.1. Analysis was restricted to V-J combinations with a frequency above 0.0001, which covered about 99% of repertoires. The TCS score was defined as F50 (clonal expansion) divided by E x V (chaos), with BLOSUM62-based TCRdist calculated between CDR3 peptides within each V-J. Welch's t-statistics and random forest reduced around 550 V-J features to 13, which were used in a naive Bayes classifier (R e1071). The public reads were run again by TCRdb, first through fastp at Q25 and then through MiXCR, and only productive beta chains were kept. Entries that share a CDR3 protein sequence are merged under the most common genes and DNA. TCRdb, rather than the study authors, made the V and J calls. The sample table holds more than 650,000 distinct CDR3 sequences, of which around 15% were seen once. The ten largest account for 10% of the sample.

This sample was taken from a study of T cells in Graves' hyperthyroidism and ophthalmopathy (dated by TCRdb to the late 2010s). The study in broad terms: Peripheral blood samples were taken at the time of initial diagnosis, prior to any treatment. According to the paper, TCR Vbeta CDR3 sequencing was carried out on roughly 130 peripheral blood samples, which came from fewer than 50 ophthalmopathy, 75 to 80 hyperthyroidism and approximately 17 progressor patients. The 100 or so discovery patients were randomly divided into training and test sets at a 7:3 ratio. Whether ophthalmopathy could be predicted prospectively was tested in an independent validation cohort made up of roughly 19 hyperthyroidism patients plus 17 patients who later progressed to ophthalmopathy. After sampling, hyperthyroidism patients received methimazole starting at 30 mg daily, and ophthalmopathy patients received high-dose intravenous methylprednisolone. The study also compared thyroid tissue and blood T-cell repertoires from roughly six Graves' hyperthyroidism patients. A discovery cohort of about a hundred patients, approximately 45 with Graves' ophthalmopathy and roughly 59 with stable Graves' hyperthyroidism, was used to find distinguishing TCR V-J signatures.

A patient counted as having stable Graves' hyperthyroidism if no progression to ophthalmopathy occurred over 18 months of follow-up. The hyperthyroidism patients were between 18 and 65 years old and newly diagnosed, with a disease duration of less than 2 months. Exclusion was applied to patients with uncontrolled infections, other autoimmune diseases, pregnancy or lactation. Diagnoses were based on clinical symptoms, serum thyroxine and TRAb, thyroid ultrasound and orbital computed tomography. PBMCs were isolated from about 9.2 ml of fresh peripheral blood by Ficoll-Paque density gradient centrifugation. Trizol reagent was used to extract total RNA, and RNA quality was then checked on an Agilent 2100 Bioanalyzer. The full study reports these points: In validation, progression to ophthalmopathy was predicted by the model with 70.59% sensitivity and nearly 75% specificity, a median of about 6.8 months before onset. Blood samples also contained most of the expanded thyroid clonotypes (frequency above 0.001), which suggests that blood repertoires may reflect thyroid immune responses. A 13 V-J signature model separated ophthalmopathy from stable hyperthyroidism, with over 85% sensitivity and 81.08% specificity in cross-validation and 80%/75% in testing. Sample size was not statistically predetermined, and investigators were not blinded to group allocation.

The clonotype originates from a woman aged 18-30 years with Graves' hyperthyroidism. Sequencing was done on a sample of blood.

The sequenced DNA is TGTGCCAGCAGTTTGAGTCAGGGACTCACTGAAGCTTTCTTT. Translated, it reads CASSLSQGLTEAFF. Recombination connected TRBV12-3 or TRBV12-4 to TRBJ1-1, with TRBD1 tentatively as D gene (5 bases match). Cut back by 3 bases and 4 bases, the V and J ends lie 12 bases apart. From its cysteine to its phenylalanine, the CDR3 spans 14 amino acids. This entry keeps only the CDR3 DNA: 42 bases, framed from base 1.